This paragraph covers one T cell receptor beta chain sequence. This record belongs to a study of T-cell memory formation after mild COVID-19. Via MiXCR, TCRdb re-called the 5' RACE reads, giving one row per CDR3 protein. The table includes 350,000 to 500,000 distinct CDR3 sequences, about 19% detected once. V lost 3 bases and J 0 bases, leaving 26 bases between the germline ends. CDR3 size: 20 residues. Germline V lookup: CDR1 SEHNR, CDR2 FQNEAQ (reference sequence). This chain links TRBV7-9 with TRBJ1-1; the D gene is possibly TRBD1 (6 bases). This receptor was taken from an adult woman who had mild COVID-19 (a few samples of this study predate the infection). Cell type and time point are not known. The sequenced sample was PBMCs or a T cell subset sorted from them (not recorded which). The CDR3: CASSLPLMGARQTMNTEAFF. CDR3 sequence (DNA): TGTGCCAGCAGCTTGCCCTTGATGGGGGCGCGACAAACCATGAACACTGAAGCTTTCTTT.